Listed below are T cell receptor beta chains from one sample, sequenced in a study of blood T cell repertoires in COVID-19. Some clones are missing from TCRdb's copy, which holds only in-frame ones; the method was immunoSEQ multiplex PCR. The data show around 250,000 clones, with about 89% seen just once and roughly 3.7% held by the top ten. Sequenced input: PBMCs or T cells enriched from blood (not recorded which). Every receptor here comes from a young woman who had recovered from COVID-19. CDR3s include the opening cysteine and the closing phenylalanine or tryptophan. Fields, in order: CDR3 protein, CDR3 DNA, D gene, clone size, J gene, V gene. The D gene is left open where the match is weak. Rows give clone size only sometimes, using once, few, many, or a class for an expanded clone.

cdr3_aa: CASNHSDRPENQPQHF
cdr3_nt: TGTGCCAGCAACCACTCGGACAGACCCGAAAATCAGCCCCAGCATTTT
d_call: NA
clone_size: NA
j_call: TRBJ1-5
v_call: TRBV27

cdr3_aa: CASSYEGANTGELFF
cdr3_nt: TGTGCCAGCAGTTACGAGGGGGCGAACACCGGGGAGCTGTTTTTT
d_call: NA
clone_size: once
j_call: TRBJ2-2
v_call: TRBV6-5

cdr3_aa: CASARPGLAANEQFF
cdr3_nt: TGTGCCAGCGCAAGACCGGGACTAGCGGCCAATGAGCAGTTCTTC
d_call: TRBD2
clone_size: NA
j_call: TRBJ2-1
v_call: TRBV2

cdr3_aa: CASSLGPSLEAAGRNTIYF
cdr3_nt: TGCGCCAGCAGCTTGGGCCCTTCACTGGAGGCCGCCGGGCGAAACACCATATATTTT
d_call: NA
clone_size: NA
j_call: TRBJ1-3
v_call: TRBV5-1

cdr3_aa: CASSMEPGRRDTEAFF
cdr3_nt: TGTGCCAGTAGTATGGAGCCAGGGAGGAGGGACACTGAAGCTTTCTTT
d_call: NA
clone_size: NA
j_call: TRBJ1-1
v_call: TRBV19

cdr3_aa: CASSVGVWARGGPGANVLTF
cdr3_nt: TGTGCCAGTAGCGTGGGGGTATGGGCCAGGGGTGGGCCTGGGGCCAACGTCCTGACTTTC
d_call: NA
clone_size: NA
j_call: TRBJ2-6
v_call: TRBV19

cdr3_aa: CASSQAGRLAGDNYGYTF
cdr3_nt: TGTGCCAGCAGCCAAGCGGGACGGTTAGCAGGGGATAACTATGGCTACACCTTC
d_call: NA
clone_size: NA
j_call: TRBJ1-2
v_call: TRBV4-2

cdr3_aa: CASSRNRESNEKLFF
cdr3_nt: TGTGCCAGCTCACGGAACCGGGAGTCTAATGAAAAACTGTTTTTT
d_call: NA
clone_size: once
j_call: TRBJ1-4
v_call: TRBV18

cdr3_aa: CASSLSPGDMNTEAFF
cdr3_nt: TGTGCCAGCAGCTTGAGTCCAGGGGACATGAACACTGAAGCTTTCTTT
d_call: NA
clone_size: NA
j_call: TRBJ1-1
v_call: TRBV5-5

cdr3_aa: CASSRDPSLRTSTDTQYF
cdr3_nt: TGTGCCAGTAGTCGCGACCCTAGTCTGCGCACTAGCACAGATACGCAGTATTTT
d_call: NA
clone_size: NA
j_call: TRBJ2-3
v_call: TRBV19

cdr3_aa: CASSLAYELAGGYEQYF
cdr3_nt: TGTGCCAGCAGCTTGGCATATGAACTAGCGGGAGGTTACGAGCAGTACTTC
d_call: TRBD2
clone_size: NA
j_call: TRBJ2-7
v_call: TRBV5-5

cdr3_aa: CASSLTGTTNEKLFF
cdr3_nt: TGCGCCAGCAGCCTGACAGGGACCACTAATGAAAAACTGTTTTTT
d_call: TRBD1
clone_size: NA
j_call: TRBJ1-4
v_call: TRBV4-3

cdr3_aa: CAISPEEYYGYTF
cdr3_nt: TGTGCCATCAGCCCAGAGGAGTACTATGGCTACACCTTC
d_call: NA
clone_size: NA
j_call: TRBJ1-2
v_call: TRBV10-3

cdr3_aa: CASSLPASGTQYF
cdr3_nt: TGTGCCAGCAGTTTACCCGCCTCGGGGACCCAGTACTTC
d_call: NA
clone_size: NA
j_call: TRBJ2-5
v_call: TRBV28

cdr3_aa: CASSRIRGGPMDDGYTF
cdr3_nt: TGTGCCAGCAGCCGAATTAGGGGGGGCCCTATGGATGATGGCTACACCTTC
d_call: NA
clone_size: NA
j_call: TRBJ1-2
v_call: TRBV7-9

cdr3_aa: CASSMGGSNYGYTF
cdr3_nt: TGTGCCAGTAGTATGGGGGGAAGTAACTATGGCTACACCTTC
d_call: NA
clone_size: NA
j_call: TRBJ1-2
v_call: TRBV19

cdr3_aa: CASSSGTSAYEQYF
cdr3_nt: TGTGCCAGCAGCTCAGGGACTAGCGCATACGAGCAGTACTTC
d_call: TRBD2
clone_size: few
j_call: TRBJ2-7
v_call: TRBV7-6

cdr3_aa: CASIRGLAGGRETQYF
cdr3_nt: TGTGCCAGCATCCGGGGACTAGCGGGAGGGCGGGAGACCCAGTACTTC
d_call: TRBD2
clone_size: NA
j_call: TRBJ2-5
v_call: TRBV2

cdr3_aa: CASSSPSGSTDTQYF
cdr3_nt: TGTGCCAGCAGTTCCCCTAGCGGGAGCACAGATACGCAGTATTTT
d_call: TRBD2
clone_size: few
j_call: TRBJ2-3
v_call: TRBV28

cdr3_aa: CASSRQVSGANVLTF
cdr3_nt: TGTGCCAGCAGTCGACAGGTGTCTGGGGCCAACGTCCTGACTTTC
d_call: NA
clone_size: NA
j_call: TRBJ2-6
v_call: TRBV6-5

cdr3_aa: CASSLEAGYDNEQFF
cdr3_nt: TGTGCCAGCAGCTTAGAGGCGGGGTACGACAATGAGCAGTTCTTC
d_call: NA
clone_size: NA
j_call: TRBJ2-1
v_call: TRBV11-3

cdr3_aa: CASSPRQGRFYNEQFF
cdr3_nt: TGTGCCAGCAGCCCCCGACAGGGAAGATTCTACAATGAGCAGTTCTTC
d_call: TRBD1
clone_size: NA
j_call: TRBJ2-1
v_call: TRBV11-1

cdr3_aa: CVSGLVNTGELFF
cdr3_nt: TGTGTTTCGGGACTCGTGAACACCGGGGAGCTGTTTTTT
d_call: NA
clone_size: NA
j_call: TRBJ2-2
v_call: TRBV28

cdr3_aa: CAAYGAGRYQPQHF
cdr3_nt: TGTGCTGCGTATGGGGCAGGGCGGTATCAGCCCCAGCATTTT
d_call: NA
clone_size: once
j_call: TRBJ1-5
v_call: TRBV28

cdr3_aa: CASSIGDREYNEQFF
cdr3_nt: TGTGCCAGTAGTATAGGGGACAGGGAATACAATGAGCAGTTCTTC
d_call: TRBD1
clone_size: once
j_call: TRBJ2-1
v_call: TRBV19

cdr3_aa: CASSQRGTEAFF
cdr3_nt: TGTGCCAGCAGCCAACGCGGCACTGAAGCTTTCTTT
d_call: NA
clone_size: NA
j_call: TRBJ1-1
v_call: TRBV3-1/TRBV3-2

cdr3_aa: CASSWGLSSYNEQFF
cdr3_nt: TGTGCCAGCAGCTGGGGACTCTCATCCTACAATGAGCAGTTCTTC
d_call: NA
clone_size: NA
j_call: TRBJ2-1
v_call: TRBV5-8

cdr3_aa: CASSAGTVNTEAFF
cdr3_nt: TGTGCCAGCAGCGCCGGGACAGTGAACACTGAAGCTTTCTTT
d_call: TRBD1
clone_size: NA
j_call: TRBJ1-1
v_call: TRBV7-2

cdr3_aa: CASSQGVGQGREAFF
cdr3_nt: TGCGCCAGCAGCCAAGGGGTGGGACAGGGAAGAGAAGCTTTCTTT
d_call: TRBD1
clone_size: NA
j_call: TRBJ1-1
v_call: TRBV4-3

cdr3_aa: CASSATLPREGFYEQYF
cdr3_nt: TGTGCCAGCAGCGCGACCCTACCGCGGGAGGGCTTCTACGAGCAGTACTTC
d_call: TRBD2
clone_size: NA
j_call: TRBJ2-7
v_call: TRBV4-2

cdr3_aa: CATSRDLSSGIRTDTQYF
cdr3_nt: TGTGCCACCAGCAGAGATCTGTCGAGCGGGATAAGAACAGATACGCAGTATTTT
d_call: TRBD2
clone_size: NA
j_call: TRBJ2-3
v_call: TRBV15

cdr3_aa: CASSLGLDNEQFF
cdr3_nt: TGTGCCAGCAGCTTGGGACTCGACAATGAGCAGTTCTTC
d_call: NA
clone_size: NA
j_call: TRBJ2-1
v_call: TRBV11-3

cdr3_aa: CAWSVSVANYGYTF
cdr3_nt: TGTGCCTGGAGTGTAAGCGTTGCTAACTATGGCTACACCTTC
d_call: NA
clone_size: NA
j_call: TRBJ1-2
v_call: TRBV30

cdr3_aa: CAISGTSGSHEQYF
cdr3_nt: TGTGCCATCAGTGGGACTAGCGGGAGTCACGAGCAGTACTTC
d_call: TRBD2
clone_size: NA
j_call: TRBJ2-7
v_call: TRBV10-3

cdr3_aa: CASSFLAQNRGNQETQYF
cdr3_nt: TGTGCCAGCAGCTTTTTGGCTCAGAACAGGGGGAACCAAGAGACCCAGTACTTC
d_call: TRBD1
clone_size: NA
j_call: TRBJ2-5
v_call: TRBV5-4

cdr3_aa: CASSPQRDTQYF
cdr3_nt: TGTGCCAGCAGCCCCCAGCGGGATACGCAGTATTTT
d_call: NA
clone_size: NA
j_call: TRBJ2-3
v_call: TRBV6-5

cdr3_aa: CASSLIGQSPQPQHF
cdr3_nt: TGTGCCAGCAGCTTAATTGGACAGAGCCCCCAGCCCCAGCATTTT
d_call: NA
clone_size: NA
j_call: TRBJ1-5
v_call: TRBV7-2

cdr3_aa: CASSLGLEQYF
cdr3_nt: TGTGCCAGCAGCTTGGGGCTCGAGCAGTACTTC
d_call: NA
clone_size: NA
j_call: TRBJ2-7
v_call: TRBV5-4

cdr3_aa: CASSYSNWGEGSYEQYF
cdr3_nt: TGTGCCAGCAGTTACTCGAACTGGGGGGAGGGCTCCTACGAGCAGTACTTC
d_call: TRBD2
clone_size: NA
j_call: TRBJ2-7
v_call: TRBV6-2/TRBV6-3

cdr3_aa: CAWSVTGTANEKLFF
cdr3_nt: TGTGCCTGGAGTGTAACAGGGACGGCTAATGAAAAACTGTTTTTT
d_call: NA
clone_size: NA
j_call: TRBJ1-4
v_call: TRBV30

cdr3_aa: CASSYQLTPPRNEQFF
cdr3_nt: TGTGCCAGCAGTTACCAGCTCACCCCTCCTAGGAATGAGCAGTTCTTC
d_call: NA
clone_size: NA
j_call: TRBJ2-1
v_call: TRBV6-5

cdr3_aa: CASTKDRAEQPQHF
cdr3_nt: TGTGCCAGCACCAAGGACAGGGCGGAGCAGCCCCAGCATTTT
d_call: TRBD1
clone_size: NA
j_call: TRBJ1-5
v_call: TRBV2

cdr3_aa: CASSSYSLDYGYTF
cdr3_nt: TGTGCCAGCAGCTCCTACAGCCTGGACTATGGCTACACCTTC
d_call: NA
clone_size: NA
j_call: TRBJ1-2
v_call: TRBV7-9

cdr3_aa: CASSSGQGVYGYTF
cdr3_nt: TGTGCCAGCAGTTCCGGACAGGGGGTCTATGGCTACACCTTC
d_call: TRBD1
clone_size: NA
j_call: TRBJ1-2
v_call: TRBV27

cdr3_aa: CAISESGQVYGYTF
cdr3_nt: TGTGCCATCAGTGAGTCGGGGCAAGTTTATGGCTACACCTTC
d_call: NA
clone_size: NA
j_call: TRBJ1-2
v_call: TRBV10-3

cdr3_aa: CASSPRLLAGATDTQYF
cdr3_nt: TGTGCCAGCAGCCCCAGGCTTCTAGCGGGAGCGACAGATACGCAGTATTTT
d_call: TRBD2
clone_size: once
j_call: TRBJ2-3
v_call: TRBV5-8

cdr3_aa: CASRRDNTNTEAFF
cdr3_nt: TGTGCCAGCAGGAGGGACAATACGAACACTGAAGCTTTCTTT
d_call: NA
clone_size: NA
j_call: TRBJ1-1
v_call: TRBV28

cdr3_aa: CASSFEASGGPTQYF
cdr3_nt: TGTGCCAGCAGTTTTGAGGCTAGCGGGGGCCCTACCCAGTACTTC
d_call: TRBD2
clone_size: NA
j_call: TRBJ2-5
v_call: TRBV27

cdr3_aa: CASSPFYSPEPRRGGIGGEQYF
cdr3_nt: TGCGCCAGCAGCCCGTTTTATTCCCCGGAACCAAGGAGAGGCGGAATAGGGGGCGAGCAGTACTTC
d_call: NA
clone_size: few
j_call: TRBJ2-7
v_call: TRBV4-1

cdr3_aa: CASSLRSDGGYTF
cdr3_nt: TGTGCCAGCAGTTTAAGGAGTGATGGAGGCTACACCTTC
d_call: NA
clone_size: few
j_call: TRBJ1-2
v_call: TRBV28

cdr3_aa: CASSRGQGVEKLFF
cdr3_nt: TGTGCCAGCAGCCGGGGACAGGGAGTTGAAAAACTGTTTTTT
d_call: TRBD1
clone_size: NA
j_call: TRBJ1-4
v_call: TRBV5-6

cdr3_aa: CASSPWDREGQGDTQYF
cdr3_nt: TGTGCCAGCTCACCTTGGGATCGGGAGGGCCAGGGAGATACGCAGTATTTT
d_call: TRBD2
clone_size: NA
j_call: TRBJ2-3
v_call: TRBV18

cdr3_aa: CASSLRKTGDYGYTF
cdr3_nt: TGTGCCAGCAGCTTAAGGAAAACAGGGGACTATGGCTACACCTTC
d_call: TRBD1
clone_size: once
j_call: TRBJ1-2
v_call: TRBV7-3

cdr3_aa: CASSLDGASSEAFF
cdr3_nt: TGTGCCAGCAGCTTAGATGGGGCCTCTTCTGAAGCTTTCTTT
d_call: NA
clone_size: NA
j_call: TRBJ1-1
v_call: TRBV11-3

cdr3_aa: CASSRLAGTNTGELFF
cdr3_nt: TGTGCCAGCAGCCGCCTAGCGGGCACGAACACCGGGGAGCTGTTTTTT
d_call: TRBD2
clone_size: NA
j_call: TRBJ2-2
v_call: TRBV11-2

cdr3_aa: CSVARSNYGYTF
cdr3_nt: TGCAGCGTTGCCCGGTCTAACTATGGCTACACCTTC
d_call: NA
clone_size: NA
j_call: TRBJ1-2
v_call: TRBV29-1